These 8 T cell receptor beta chains originate from one sample sequenced in a study of T cell responses to AZD1222 COVID-19 vaccine. The protocol was immunoSEQ multiplex PCR, while the TCRdb copy is restricted to in-frame clones and leaves out a portion. The repertoire includes nearly 110,000 clones, about 93% of them detected once, and 5% to 7.5% sits in the top ten. This specimen was peripheral blood, taken 28 days after the second AZD1222 dose. Every receptor here comes from an adult who received the AZD1222 COVID-19 vaccine.

The chain has TRBV6-4 and TRBJ2-1; no clear D. From germline, CDR1 is MRHNA and CDR2 SNTAGT. V was cut by 2 bases and J by 5 bases, with 13 bases left in between. This CDR3 has 15 amino acids. The CDR3 region is CASSDVVGSDNEQFF. Written as DNA, the CDR3 is TGTGCCAGCAGTGACGTCGTGGGGTCGGACAATGAGCAGTTCTTC.

This chain uses TRBV24-1 with TRBJ2-1, with 14 bases lining up with TRBD2. The CDR3 spans 16 residues. V dropped 9 bases and J dropped 8; count of bases not matched to a gene: 11. Germline lookup yields CDR1 KGHDR and CDR2 SFDVKD. DNA of the CDR3: TGTGCCACCTCCGGGACTAGCGGGAGCGTGATGGATGAGCAGTTCTTC. Translating it yields CATSGTSGSVMDEQFF.

This chain joins TRBV24-1 and TRBJ2-4; tentatively, D is TRBD2 (6 bases). Deletions cut 9 bases from V and 0 bases from J, with 29 bases between. Germline V gene sequence: CDR1 KGHDR, CDR2 SFDVKD. The CDR3 has 20 amino acids. This CDR3 reads CATHGEEGEVVALAKNIQYF. The CDR3 DNA sequence: TGTGCCACCCATGGGGAGGAAGGGGAAGTAGTAGCACTAGCCAAAAACATTCAGTACTTC.

V and J are TRBV9 and TRBJ2-1; D is uncertain. Trimming removed 3 bases from V and 2 bases from J, with 6 bases in between. Germline V gives CDR1 SGDLS, CDR2 YYNGEE. The CDR3 length is 13 residues. The CDR3 coding sequence is TGTGCCAGCAGCGGTGGGGCCTACAATGAGCAGTTCTTC. Its protein is CASSGGAYNEQFF.

The J gene is TRBJ1-4, the V gene TRBV5-5, with TRBD1 matching over 11 bases. Germline loops: CDR1 SGHKS, CDR2 YYEKEE (reference sequence). V lost 4 bases and J lost 6; bases outside the gene matches: 8. The CDR3 has 16 amino acids. CDR3 DNA: TGTGCCAGCAGCCCCGAAGGACAGGGGGCTGATGAAAAACTGTTTTTT. It is translated as CASSPEGQGADEKLFF.

This rearrangement joins TRBV2 to TRBJ2-7; D unclear. In germline, CDR1 is SNHLY, CDR2 FYNNEI. The CDR3 extends over 13 amino acids. Between the trimmed V and J ends, which lost 5 bases and 2 bases, there was a span of 10 bases. CDR3 nucleotides: TGTGCCAGCAGTTTCGGATTGACCTACGAGCAGTACTTC. Translation: CASSFGLTYEQYF.

A single count supports this clone. The J gene is TRBJ2-1, the V gene TRBV7-2, with 8 nucleotides matching TRBD2. This CDR3 spans 17 amino acids. The J segment lost 4 bases and the V segment lost 0 bases, leaving 8 bases of the junction unmatched. Per germline, CDR1 SGHTA and CDR2 FQGNSA. CDR3 DNA: TGTGCCAGCAGCTTAGCGAGAACTAGCGGTTTATACAATGAGCAGTTCTTC. Residues: CASSLARTSGLYNEQFF.

CDR3: CASRSGTPSISYTF. In DNA form, the CDR3 reads TGTGCCAGCAGGTCGGGGACACCGAGTATAAGCTACACCTTC. The chain combines TRBV7-9 with TRBJ1-2, with a possible D match to TRBD1 (6 bases). This CDR3 comprises 14 residues. The V gene lost 6 bases and the J gene lost 9 bases, with 20 bases spanning the gap. Germline CDR1 SEHNR, CDR2 FQNEAQ (reference sequence).